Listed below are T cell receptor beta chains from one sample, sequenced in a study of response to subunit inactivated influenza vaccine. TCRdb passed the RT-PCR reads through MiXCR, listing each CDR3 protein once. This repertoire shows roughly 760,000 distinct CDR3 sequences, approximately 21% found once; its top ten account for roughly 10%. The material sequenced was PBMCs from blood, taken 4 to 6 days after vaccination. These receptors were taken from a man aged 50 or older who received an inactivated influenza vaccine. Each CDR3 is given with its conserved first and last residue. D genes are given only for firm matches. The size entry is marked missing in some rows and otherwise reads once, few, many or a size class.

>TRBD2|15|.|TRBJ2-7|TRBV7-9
CASSPRRGALHEQYF
TGTGCCAGCAGCCCACGGCGGGGGGCCCTACACGAGCAGTACTTC
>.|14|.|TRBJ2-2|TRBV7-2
CASSFQQGTGELFF
TGTGCCAGCAGCTTCCAGCAGGGGACCGGGGAGCTGTTTTTT
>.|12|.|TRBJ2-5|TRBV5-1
CASSWEGGTQYF
TGCGCCAGCAGCTGGGAGGGGGGGACCCAGTACTTC
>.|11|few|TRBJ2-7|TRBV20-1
CSVIRNYEQYF
TGCAGTGTTATCCGAAACTACGAGCAGTACTTC
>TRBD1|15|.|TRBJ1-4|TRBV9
CASSVRGLANEKLFF
TGTGCCAGCAGCGTAAGGGGGCTGGCTAATGAAAAACTGTTTTTT
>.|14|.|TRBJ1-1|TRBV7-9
CASSEGVMNTEAFF
TGTGCCAGCAGCGAGGGAGTTATGAACACTGAAGCTTTCTTT
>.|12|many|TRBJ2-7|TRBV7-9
CASSLGVHEQYF
TGTGCCAGCAGCTTAGGAGTCCACGAGCAGTACTTC
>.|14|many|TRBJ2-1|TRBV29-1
CSVQRKFHYNEQFF
TGCAGCGTCCAAAGGAAGTTCCACTACAATGAGCAGTTCTTC
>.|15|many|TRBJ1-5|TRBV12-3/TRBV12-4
CASSNEGLSNQPQHF
TGTGCCAGCAGCAATGAGGGTCTGAGCAATCAGCCCCAGCATTTT
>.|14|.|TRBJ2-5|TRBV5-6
CATRSEGMQETQYF
TGTGCCACCAGAAGCGAGGGCATGCAAGAGACCCAGTACTTC
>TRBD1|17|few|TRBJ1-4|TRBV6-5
CASSYSDRGLTNEKLFF
TGTGCCAGCAGTTACTCGGACAGGGGGCTTACTAATGAAAAACTGTTTTTT
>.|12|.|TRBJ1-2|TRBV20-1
CSARETWGGYTF
TGCAGTGCTAGAGAGACCTGGGGCGGCTACACCTTC
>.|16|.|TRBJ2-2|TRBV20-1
CSAAGGRRGFPGELFF
TGCAGTGCGGCTGGGGGGCGCAGGGGATTTCCCGGGGAGCTGTTTTTT
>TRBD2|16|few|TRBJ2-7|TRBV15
CATSRQIAGASYEQYF
TGTGCCACCAGCAGACAAATAGCGGGGGCATCCTACGAGCAGTACTTC
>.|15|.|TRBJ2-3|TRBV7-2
CASSSAGTLPDTQYF
TGTGCCAGCAGCTCAGCAGGGACCCTCCCAGATACGCAGTATTTT
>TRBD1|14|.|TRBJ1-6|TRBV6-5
CASSYGTVGSPLHF
TGTGCCAGCAGTTACGGGACAGTCGGTTCACCCCTCCACTTT
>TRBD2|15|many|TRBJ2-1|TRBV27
CASSPGLAGPDEQFF
TGTGCCAGCAGTCCGGGACTAGCGGGACCGGATGAGCAGTTCTTC
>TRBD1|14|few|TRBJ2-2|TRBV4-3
CASSQVRGHGELFF
TGCGCCAGCAGCCAAGTCAGGGGGCACGGGGAGCTGTTTTTT
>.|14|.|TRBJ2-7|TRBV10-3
CAISSTTSSYEQYF
TGTGCCATCAGCTCTACGACTAGCTCCTACGAGCAGTACTTC
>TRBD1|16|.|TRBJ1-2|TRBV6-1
CASRRTGGNSNYGYTF
TGTGCCAGCAGACGGACAGGGGGAAATTCTAACTATGGCTACACCTTC
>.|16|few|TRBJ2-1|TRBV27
CASSLIATRLANEQFF
TGTGCCAGCAGTTTGATCGCGACTAGGTTGGCCAATGAGCAGTTCTTC
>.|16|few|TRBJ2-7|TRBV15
CATSRESLVATREQYF
TGTGCCACCAGCAGAGAATCTTTGGTAGCGACCCGGGAGCAGTACTTC
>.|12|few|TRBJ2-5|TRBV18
CASSGQRETQYF
TGTGCCAGCTCAGGACAGAGGGAGACCCAGTACTTC
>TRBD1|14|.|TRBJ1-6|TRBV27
CASSRRQGNSPLHF
TGTGCCAGCAGTCGAAGACAGGGTAATTCACCCCTCCACTTT
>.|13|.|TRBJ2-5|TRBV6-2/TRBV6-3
CASSYLGPAAQYF
TGTGCCAGCAGTTACTTGGGTCCGGCGGCCCAGTACTTC
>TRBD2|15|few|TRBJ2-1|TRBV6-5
CASSSTSGGGNEQFF
TGTGCCAGCAGTTCTACTAGCGGGGGCGGGAATGAGCAGTTCTTC
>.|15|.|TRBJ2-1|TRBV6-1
CATREEPSSYNEQFF
TGTGCCACCAGAGAGGAGCCCAGCTCCTACAATGAGCAGTTCTTC
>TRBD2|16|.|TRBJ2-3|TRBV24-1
CATSGLEAGSQDTQYF
TGTGCCACCAGTGGTTTAGAAGCGGGGTCTCAGGATACGCAGTATTTT
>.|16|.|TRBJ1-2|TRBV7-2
CASSLEGTTVGYGYTF
TGTGCCAGCAGCTTAGAGGGGACGACGGTGGGGTATGGCTACACCTTC
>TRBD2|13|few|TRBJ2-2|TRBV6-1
CASSAGGGGELFF
TGTGCCAGCTCAGCGGGAGGTGGCGGGGAGCTGTTTTTT
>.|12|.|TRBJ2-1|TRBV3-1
CASGGRGNEQFF
TGTGCCAGCGGGGGGAGGGGGAATGAGCAGTTCTTC
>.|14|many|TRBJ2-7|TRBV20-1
CSAKAQGISYEQYF
TGCAGTGCTAAGGCCCAGGGAATCTCCTACGAGCAGTACTTC
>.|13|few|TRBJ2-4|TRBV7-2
CASSFMAKNIQYF
TGTGCCAGCAGCTTTATGGCCAAAAACATTCAGTACTTC
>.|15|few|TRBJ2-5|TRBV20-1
CSASFTGHGYETQYF
TGCAGTGCTAGTTTCACGGGCCACGGGTATGAGACCCAGTACTTC
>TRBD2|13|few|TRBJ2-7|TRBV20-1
CSAGGTSAYEQYF
TGCAGTGCAGGCGGGACTAGCGCGTACGAGCAGTACTTC
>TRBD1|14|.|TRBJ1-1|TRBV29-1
CSVGNTGGRTEAFF
TGCAGCGTCGGGAATACAGGGGGTCGGACTGAAGCTTTCTTT
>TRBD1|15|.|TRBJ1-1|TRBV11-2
CASSSQGQMNTEAFF
TGTGCCAGCAGCTCACAGGGACAGATGAACACTGAAGCTTTCTTT
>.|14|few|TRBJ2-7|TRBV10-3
CAISDGPPLYEQYF
TGTGCCATCAGTGATGGACCTCCCCTCTACGAGCAGTACTTC
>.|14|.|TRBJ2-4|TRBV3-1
CASGTQLAKNIQYF
TGTGCCAGCGGAACCCAGCTAGCCAAAAACATTCAGTACTTC
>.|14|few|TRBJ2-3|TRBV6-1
CASTPTGRADTQYF
TGTGCCAGCACCCCGACAGGGAGGGCAGATACGCAGTATTTT